This T cell receptor beta chain was profiled in a study of T-cell reconstitution after alpha-beta-depleted transplantation in children. The study's findings and limits: Several hundred graft clones that had expanded were reportedly the source of alpha-beta T cells about two months after transplant. The study traced high day-60 TCRbeta diversity in some patients to surviving recipient T cells and thymic progenitors.

Only a few counts were recorded for this clonotype. Its specificity is unknown. This CDR3 spans 16 amino acids. Trimming shortened V by 2 bases and J by 3 bases, and 16 bases separated the two germline ends. Looked up from germline, CDR1 is SNHLY and CDR2 is FYNNEI. Unique molecular identifiers were built into the TCRbeta library. TCRdb reprocessed the PCR reads with MiXCR, giving one entry per CDR3 protein. The sample lists about 830,000 distinct CDR3 sequences, around 15% seen once, with approximately 5% in the top ten. The chain links TRBV2 to TRBJ2-5; D may be TRBD2 (6 bases). The sequence was collected from a male patient aged 10-17 years who had a stem cell transplant for acute lymphoblastic leukemia, so the T cells may come from the graft donor. The material sequenced was PBMCs, mostly from graft donor cells, taken 360 days after TCRalphabeta/CD19-depleted stem cell transplant. The CDR3 nucleotides are TGTGCCAGCAGTGAATTGGTGGGAGGTGGTAAAGAGACCCAGTACTTC. Amino acid sequence: CASSELVGGGKETQYF.